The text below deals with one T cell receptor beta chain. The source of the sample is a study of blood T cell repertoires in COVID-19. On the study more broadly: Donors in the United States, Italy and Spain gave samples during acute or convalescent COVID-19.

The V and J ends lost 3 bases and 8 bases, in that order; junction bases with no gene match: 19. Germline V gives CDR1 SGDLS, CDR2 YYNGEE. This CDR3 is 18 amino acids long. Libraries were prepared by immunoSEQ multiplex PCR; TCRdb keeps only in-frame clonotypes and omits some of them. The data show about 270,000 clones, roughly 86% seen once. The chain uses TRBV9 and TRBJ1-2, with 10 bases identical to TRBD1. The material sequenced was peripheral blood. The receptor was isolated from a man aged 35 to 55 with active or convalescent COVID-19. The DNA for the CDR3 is TGTGCCAGCAGCGATGCCAATTCGGGACAGGGGTTTGGTGACGGCTACACCTTC. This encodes CASSDANSGQGFGDGYTF.